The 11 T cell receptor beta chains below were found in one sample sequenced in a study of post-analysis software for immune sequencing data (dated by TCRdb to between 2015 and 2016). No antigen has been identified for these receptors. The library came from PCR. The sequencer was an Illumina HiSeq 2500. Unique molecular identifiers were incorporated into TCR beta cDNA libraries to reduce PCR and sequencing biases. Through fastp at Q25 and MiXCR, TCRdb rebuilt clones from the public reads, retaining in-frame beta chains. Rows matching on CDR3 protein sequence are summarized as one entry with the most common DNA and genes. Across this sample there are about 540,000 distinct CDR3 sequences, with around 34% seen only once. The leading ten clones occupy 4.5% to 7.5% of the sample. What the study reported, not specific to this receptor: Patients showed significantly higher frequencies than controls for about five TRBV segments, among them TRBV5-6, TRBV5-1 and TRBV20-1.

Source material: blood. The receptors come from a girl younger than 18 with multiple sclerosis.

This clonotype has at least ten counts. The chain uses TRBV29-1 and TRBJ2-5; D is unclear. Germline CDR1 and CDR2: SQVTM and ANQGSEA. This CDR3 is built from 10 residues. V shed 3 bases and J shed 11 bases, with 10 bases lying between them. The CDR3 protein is CSVEGNQQYF. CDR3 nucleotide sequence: TGCAGCGTTGAGGGCAATCAACAGTACTTC.

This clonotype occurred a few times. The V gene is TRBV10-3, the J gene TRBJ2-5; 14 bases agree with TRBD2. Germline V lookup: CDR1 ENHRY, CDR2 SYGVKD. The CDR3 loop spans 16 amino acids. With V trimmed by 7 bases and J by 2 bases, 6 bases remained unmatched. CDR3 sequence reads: CAIKNRTSGGQETQYF. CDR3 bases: TGTGCCATCAAGAATCGGACTAGCGGGGGGCAAGAGACCCAGTACTTC.

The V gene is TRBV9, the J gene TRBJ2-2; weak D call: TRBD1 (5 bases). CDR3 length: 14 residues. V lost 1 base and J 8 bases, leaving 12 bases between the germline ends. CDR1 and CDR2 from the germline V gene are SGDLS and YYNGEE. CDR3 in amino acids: CASSVFQGTGELFF. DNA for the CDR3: TGTGCCAGCAGCGTATTTCAGGGAACAGGGGAGCTGTTTTTT.

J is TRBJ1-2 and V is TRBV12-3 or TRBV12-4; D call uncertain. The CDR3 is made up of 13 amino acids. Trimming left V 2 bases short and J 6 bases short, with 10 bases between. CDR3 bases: TGTGCCAGCAGTTTAAATTTGGATGATGGCTACACCTTC. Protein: CASSLNLDDGYTF.

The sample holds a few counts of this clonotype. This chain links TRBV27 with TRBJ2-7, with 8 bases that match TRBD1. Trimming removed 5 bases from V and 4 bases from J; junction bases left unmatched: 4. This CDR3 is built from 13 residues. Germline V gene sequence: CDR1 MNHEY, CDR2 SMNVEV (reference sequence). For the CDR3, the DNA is TGTGCCAGCAGTGTGGGACAGGATTACGAGCAGTACTTC. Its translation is CASSVGQDYEQYF.

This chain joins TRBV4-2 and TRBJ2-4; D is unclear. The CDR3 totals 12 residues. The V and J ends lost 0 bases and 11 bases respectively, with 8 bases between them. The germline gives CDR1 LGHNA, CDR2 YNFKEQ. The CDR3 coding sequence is TGTGCCAGCAGCCAAGATGGGCTCGTTCAGTACTTC. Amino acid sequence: CASSQDGLVQYF.

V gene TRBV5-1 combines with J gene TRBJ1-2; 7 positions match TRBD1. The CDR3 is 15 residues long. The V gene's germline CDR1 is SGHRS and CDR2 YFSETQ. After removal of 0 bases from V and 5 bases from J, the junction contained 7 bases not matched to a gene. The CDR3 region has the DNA TGCGCCAGCAGCTTGGAGGGCGACAGGGTGTATGGCTACACCTTC. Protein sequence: CASSLEGDRVYGYTF.

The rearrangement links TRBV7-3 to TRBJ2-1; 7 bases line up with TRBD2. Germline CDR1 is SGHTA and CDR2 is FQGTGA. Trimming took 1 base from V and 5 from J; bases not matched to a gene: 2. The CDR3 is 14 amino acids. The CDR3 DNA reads TGTGCCAGCAGCTTAAGGGACTACAACAATGAGCAGTTCTTC. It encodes CASSLRDYNNEQFF.

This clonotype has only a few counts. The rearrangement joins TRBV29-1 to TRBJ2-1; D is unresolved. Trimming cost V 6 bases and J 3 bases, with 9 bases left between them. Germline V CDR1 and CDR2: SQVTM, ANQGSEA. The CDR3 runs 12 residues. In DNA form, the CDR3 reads TGCAGCGTGGGCCCCGTCTACAATGAGCAGTTCTTC. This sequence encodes CSVGPVYNEQFF.

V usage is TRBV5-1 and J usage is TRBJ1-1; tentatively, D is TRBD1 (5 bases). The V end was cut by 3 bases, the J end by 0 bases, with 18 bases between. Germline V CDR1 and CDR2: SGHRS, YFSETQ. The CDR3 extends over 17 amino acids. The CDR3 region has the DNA TGCGCCAGCAGCTCCTACCCTGGCAGGGCGATGAACACTGAAGCTTTCTTT. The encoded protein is CASSSYPGRAMNTEAFF.

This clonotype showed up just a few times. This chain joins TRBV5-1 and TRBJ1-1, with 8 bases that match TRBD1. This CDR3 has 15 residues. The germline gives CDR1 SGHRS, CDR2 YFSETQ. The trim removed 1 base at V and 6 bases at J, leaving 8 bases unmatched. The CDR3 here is CASSLRTGMGAEAFF. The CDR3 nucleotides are TGCGCCAGCAGCTTGAGGACAGGGATGGGGGCTGAAGCTTTCTTT.